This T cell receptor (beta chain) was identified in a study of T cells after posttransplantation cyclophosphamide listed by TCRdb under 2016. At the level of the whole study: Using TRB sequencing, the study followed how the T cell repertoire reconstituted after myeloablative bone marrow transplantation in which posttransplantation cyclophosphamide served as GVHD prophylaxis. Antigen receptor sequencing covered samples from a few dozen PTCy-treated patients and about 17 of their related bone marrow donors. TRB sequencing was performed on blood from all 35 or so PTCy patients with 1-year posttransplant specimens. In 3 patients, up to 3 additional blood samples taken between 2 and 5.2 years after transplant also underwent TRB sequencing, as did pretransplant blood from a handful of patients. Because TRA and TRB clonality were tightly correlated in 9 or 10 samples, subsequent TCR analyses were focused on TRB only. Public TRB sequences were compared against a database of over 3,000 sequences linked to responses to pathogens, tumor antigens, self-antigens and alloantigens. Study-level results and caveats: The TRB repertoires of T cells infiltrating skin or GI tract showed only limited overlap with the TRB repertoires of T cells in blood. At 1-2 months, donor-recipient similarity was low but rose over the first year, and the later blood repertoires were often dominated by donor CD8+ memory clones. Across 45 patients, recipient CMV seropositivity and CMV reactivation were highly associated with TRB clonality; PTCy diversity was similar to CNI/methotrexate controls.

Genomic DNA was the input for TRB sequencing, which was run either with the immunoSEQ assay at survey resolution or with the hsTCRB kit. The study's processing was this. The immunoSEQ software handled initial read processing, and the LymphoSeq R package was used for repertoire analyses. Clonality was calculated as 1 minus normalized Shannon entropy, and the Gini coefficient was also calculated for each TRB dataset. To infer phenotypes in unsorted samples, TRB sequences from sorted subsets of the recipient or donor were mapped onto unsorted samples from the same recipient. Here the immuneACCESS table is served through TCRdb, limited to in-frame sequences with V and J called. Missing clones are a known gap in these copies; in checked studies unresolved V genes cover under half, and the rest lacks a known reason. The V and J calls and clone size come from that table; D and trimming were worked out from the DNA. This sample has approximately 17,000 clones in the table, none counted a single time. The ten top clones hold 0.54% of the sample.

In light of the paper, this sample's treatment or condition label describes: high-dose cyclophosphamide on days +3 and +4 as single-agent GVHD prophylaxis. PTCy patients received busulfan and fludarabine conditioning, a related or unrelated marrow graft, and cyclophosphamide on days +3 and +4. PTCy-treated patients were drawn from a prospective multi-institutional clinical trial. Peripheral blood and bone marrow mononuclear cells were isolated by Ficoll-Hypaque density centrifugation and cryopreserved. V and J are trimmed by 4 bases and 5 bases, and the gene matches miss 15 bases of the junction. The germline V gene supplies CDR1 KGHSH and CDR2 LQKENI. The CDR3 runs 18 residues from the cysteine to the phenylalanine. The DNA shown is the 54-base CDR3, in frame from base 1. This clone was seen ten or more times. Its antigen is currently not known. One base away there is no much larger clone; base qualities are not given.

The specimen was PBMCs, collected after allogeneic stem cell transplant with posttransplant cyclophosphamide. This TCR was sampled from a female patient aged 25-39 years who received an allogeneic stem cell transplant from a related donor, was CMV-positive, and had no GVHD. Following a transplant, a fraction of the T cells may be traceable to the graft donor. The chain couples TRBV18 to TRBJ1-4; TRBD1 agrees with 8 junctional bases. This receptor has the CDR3 CASSQATGRGRENEKLFF. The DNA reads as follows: TGTGCCAGCTCACAGGCCACGGGCAGGGGGCGAGAGAATGAAAAACTGTTTTTT.